One sample yielded the 21 T cell receptor beta chains listed below, sequenced in a study of shared clonotypes between healthy human individuals. TCRdb's table, derived via immunoSEQ multiplex PCR, lists solely in-frame clones and lacks some. Among fewer than 850,000 clones, about 97% were seen once, and the ten largest hold less than 0.3%. Selected positively for CCR7 and CD45RO-negative, naive CD8 cells excluded terminally differentiated effector memory CD45RA+ cells. Sequenced sample: naive CD8+ T cells sorted from blood. The source of these receptors is a man under 40 in good health.

This clone was seen only once. The V and J genes are TRBV28 and TRBJ2-1; D perhaps matches TRBD2 (5 bases). The CDR3 contains 16 residues. The germline V and J ends were trimmed by 7 bases and 6 bases, with 22 bases remaining between them. Germline V CDR1 and CDR2: MDHEN, SYDVKM. CDR3 nucleotides: TGTGCCAGCACGGGCCCCGGACTCCTCGGATTCAATGAGCAGTTCTTC. It encodes CASTGPGLLGFNEQFF.

As DNA, the CDR3 is TGTGCCAGCAGCTTAGGGGCGGGAGGACCCCCCGAGCAGTACTTC. Protein product: CASSLGAGGPPEQYF. The gene calls are TRBV7-9 and TRBJ2-7; TRBD2 matches 8 bases. The germline V gene has CDR1 SEHNR and CDR2 FQNEAQ (reference sequence). V shed 1 base, J shed 6 bases, and the junction held 8 bases outside the gene matches. The CDR3 runs to 15 residues.

This chain joins TRBV7-2 and TRBJ2-4; the D is unclear. Germline V CDR1 and CDR2: SGHTA, FQGNSA. The CDR3 sequence is 13 residues long. Trimming pared 3 bases from V and 5 bases from J, leaving 8 bases between. The CDR3 spells CASSFVSENIQYF. As DNA, the CDR3 is TGTGCCAGCAGCTTTGTGTCAGAAAACATTCAGTACTTC.

The chain carries TRBV15 and TRBJ2-7; 7 nucleotides match TRBD1. V was clipped by 2 bases and J by 2 bases; unmatched bases: 6. CDR1 is LNHNV, CDR2 YYDKDF, per germline (reference sequence). The CDR3 has 15 residues. The CDR3 nucleotides read TGTGCCACCAGCAGACTTCCCGGGACAGCCTACGAGCAGTACTTC. Its translation: CATSRLPGTAYEQYF.

The rearrangement uses TRBV28 and TRBJ2-5, with 7 bases that match TRBD1. Germline V gene sequence: CDR1 MDHEN, CDR2 SYDVKM. V gave up 4 bases and J gave up 5 bases; unmatched junction bases: 10. The CDR3 has 15 amino acids. The chain's CDR3 is CASSSRQGSDETQYF. The CDR3 DNA is TGTGCCAGCAGTTCCAGACAGGGCTCTGATGAGACCCAGTACTTC. Full variable domain (rest looked up from reference TRBV28 and TRBJ2-5): DVKVTQSSRYLVKRTGEKVFLECVQDMDHENMFWYRQDPGLGLRLIYFSYDVKMKEKGDIPEGYSVSREKKERFSLILESASTNQTSMYLCASSSRQGSDETQYFGPGTRLLVL.

The chain uses TRBV27 and TRBJ2-3, with unresolved D. Germline CDR1 MNHEY, CDR2 SMNVEV (reference sequence). V was shortened by 5 bases and J by 2 bases, with 5 bases between the two germline ends. The CDR3 length is 12 residues. This CDR3 is CASSKPTDTQYF. In DNA form, the CDR3 reads TGTGCCAGCAGTAAACCCACAGATACGCAGTATTTT.

The chain employs TRBV7-2 and TRBJ2-7; 9 nucleotides match TRBD1. Germline V gene data show CDR1 as SGHTA and CDR2 as FQGNSA. CDR3 length: 15 residues. Losses at the gene ends were 9 bases for V and 2 bases for J; bases not matched to a gene: 11. CDR3 protein: CASSNPGQGTYEQYF. In DNA form, the CDR3 reads TGTGCCAGTTCGAACCCGGGACAGGGAACCTACGAGCAGTACTTC. Full variable domain (outside the CDR3, taken from reference TRBV7-2 and TRBJ2-7): GAGVSQSPSNKVTEKGKDVELRCDPISGHTALYWYRQSLGQGLEFLIYFQGNSAPDKSGLPSDRFSAERTGGSVSTLTIQRTQQEDSAVYLCASSNPGQGTYEQYFGPGTRLTVT.

The chain has TRBV7-9 and TRBJ2-7; TRBD1 or TRBD2 may be the D gene (5 bases each). Trimming removed 4 bases at V and 2 bases at J, with 21 bases between. This CDR3 has 17 amino acids. Looked up from germline, CDR1 is SEHNR and CDR2 is FQNEAQ (reference sequence). The CDR3 nucleotides read TGTGCCAGCAGCTCCGGCGGCCGGGACGGAAATACCTACGAGCAGTACTTC. Translated: CASSSGGRDGNTYEQYF.

The CDR3 DNA reads as TGTGCCAGCAGCCCCGGGCCCCAGGTTGAAGCTTTCTTT. Protein product: CASSPGPQVEAFF. This chain connects TRBV6-6 to TRBJ1-1; D is undetermined. Germline CDR1 reads MNHNY; CDR2 reads SVGAGI (reference sequence). V shed 6 bases and J shed 7 bases, with 15 bases lying between them. This CDR3 comprises 13 residues.

V gene TRBV7-9 combines with J gene TRBJ2-7, with D tentatively TRBD1 (6 bases). The CDR3 runs to 17 residues. CDR1 and CDR2 from the germline V gene are SEHNR and FQNEAQ (reference sequence). The V end was cut by 1 base, the J end by 2 bases, with 18 bases between. The DNA for the CDR3 is TGTGCCAGCAGCTTAGGAAGTGGGGACATTCCAACCTACGAGCAGTACTTC. Translating it yields CASSLGSGDIPTYEQYF.

The chain uses TRBV25-1 and TRBJ1-1, with 9 bases lining up with TRBD1. The CDR3 has 16 amino acids. J was trimmed by 6 bases and V by 1 base; bases with no gene match: 9. Germline V CDR1 and CDR2: MGHDK, SYGVNS. For the CDR3, the DNA is TGTGCCAGCAGTGAATTGAGGACAGGGGACCTTCCTGAAGCTTTCTTT. This translates into CASSELRTGDLPEAFF. Full variable domain (missing parts from reference TRBV25-1 and TRBJ1-1): EADIYQTPRYLVIGTGKKITLECSQTMGHDKMYWYQQDPGMELHLIHYSYGVNSTEKGDLSSESTVSRIRTEHFPLTLESARPSHTSQYLCASSELRTGDLPEAFFGQGTRLTVV.

The chain combines TRBV6-1 with TRBJ1-5, with 8 bases lining up with TRBD1. J lost 0 bases, V lost 3 bases, and 7 bases had no gene match. This CDR3 has 17 amino acids. Germline V CDR1 and CDR2: MNHNS, SASEGT. CDR3 sequence reads: CASSDTGGPYSNQPQHF. Here the CDR3 DNA reads TGTGCCAGCAGTGATACAGGGGGACCCTATAGCAATCAGCCCCAGCATTTT.

J is TRBJ1-2 and V is TRBV5-6; 9 nucleotides line up with TRBD1. CDR3 size: 19 residues. With 3 bases clipped from V and 4 bases from J, the junction kept 19 bases outside the gene matches. Germline CDR1 SGHDT, CDR2 YYEEEE. CDR3 nucleotide sequence: TGTGCCAGCAGCTCCCGGGCAAACCTACAGGGGGCGCAAAGCTATGGCTACACCTTC. Translated, it gives CASSSRANLQGAQSYGYTF.

The gene calls are TRBV9 and TRBJ2-7; TRBD2 might be the D (7 bases). V was shortened by 4 bases and J by 0 bases, with 20 bases between the two germline ends. Germline V gene sequence: CDR1 SGDLS, CDR2 YYNGEE. This CDR3 is 17 amino acids long. The CDR3 loop reads CASSPRWGGPDSYEQYF. The CDR3 region has the DNA TGTGCCAGCAGCCCCCGGTGGGGGGGCCCTGACTCCTACGAGCAGTACTTC. Drawing the rest from reference TRBV9 and TRBJ2-7, the complete variable domain is DSGVTQTPKHLITATGQRVTLRCSPRSGDLSVYWYQQSLDQGLQFLIQYYNGEERAKGNILERFSAQQFPDLHSELNLSSLELGDSALYFCASSPRWGGPDSYEQYFGPGTRLTVT.

The V call is TRBV29-1, the J call TRBJ1-3; D is possibly TRBD1 (5 bases). The CDR3 has 14 residues. Germline lookup yields CDR1 SQVTM and CDR2 ANQGSEA. Deletions cut 4 bases from V and 0 bases from J, with 10 bases between. For the CDR3, the DNA is TGCAGCGTTGGACAGTTCGACTCTGGAAACACCATATATTTT. This gives the protein CSVGQFDSGNTIYF. The full variable domain, in which reference TRBV29-1 and TRBJ1-3 provide the parts outside the CDR3, is SAVISQKPSRDICQRGTSLTIQCQVDSQVTMMFWYRQQPGQSLTLIATANQGSEATYESGFVIDKFPISRPNLTFSTLTVSNMSPEDSSIYLCSVGQFDSGNTIYFGEGSWLTVV.

With respect to this clone: This same CDR3 is encoded by further DNA sequences in the sample. This sequence joins TRBV9 and TRBJ1-4; the D gene is possibly TRBD1 (5 bases). CDR3 length: 14 residues. V dropped 0 bases and J dropped 5 bases, with 8 bases sitting between them. Germline V gives CDR1 SGDLS, CDR2 YYNGEE. The CDR3: CASSVDGGNEKLFF. CDR3 in DNA: TGTGCCAGCAGCGTAGACGGGGGAAATGAAAAACTGTTTTTT.

The V gene is TRBV11-3, the J gene TRBJ2-1; 8 nucleotides line up with TRBD1. CDR1 and CDR2 (germline): SGHNT, YENEEA. This CDR3 is 14 amino acids long. J gave up 6 bases and V 5 bases, and 6 bases lay outside the gene matches. CDR3 protein: CASSHMDRANEQFF. CDR3 DNA: TGTGCCAGCAGCCATATGGACAGGGCCAATGAGCAGTTCTTC.

The gene calls are TRBV30 and TRBJ2-1; no clear D gene. From germline, CDR1 is GTSNPN and CDR2 SVGIG (reference sequence). Between the trimmed V and J ends, which lost 0 bases and 6 bases, there was a span of 6 bases. CDR3 length: 12 amino acids. CDR3 nucleotide sequence: TGTGCCTGGAGTGTACTCAGCAATGAGCAGTTCTTC. This gives the protein CAWSVLSNEQFF.

V gene TRBV30 combines with J gene TRBJ2-7; the D is unclear. Germline values: CDR1 GTSNPN, CDR2 SVGIG (reference sequence). This CDR3 spans 17 amino acids. V was shortened by 0 bases and J by 0 bases, with 18 bases between the two germline ends. CDR3 loop: CAWSVGFRTDLSYEQYF. The DNA of the CDR3 is TGTGCCTGGAGTGTAGGATTTAGGACGGATCTCTCCTACGAGCAGTACTTC.

CDR3 amino acids: CASSLTSGTTDTQYF. CDR3 in DNA: TGTGCCAGCAGCTTGACTAGCGGGACCACAGATACGCAGTATTTT. The chain is built from TRBV7-2 and TRBJ2-3; 11 nucleotides line up with TRBD2. This CDR3 has 15 amino acids. Per the germline V gene, CDR1 is SGHTA and CDR2 is FQGNSA. The junction had 1 base not matched to a gene; V was cut back by 3 bases and J by 2 bases. The complete variable domain, with remaining parts taken from reference TRBV7-2 and TRBJ2-3, reads GAGVSQSPSNKVTEKGKDVELRCDPISGHTALYWYRQSLGQGLEFLIYFQGNSAPDKSGLPSDRFSAERTGGSVSTLTIQRTQQEDSAVYLCASSLTSGTTDTQYFGPGTRLTVL.

The chain has TRBV27 and TRBJ1-2, with D uncertain. The CDR3 sequence is 12 residues long. Per the germline V gene, CDR1 is MNHEY and CDR2 is SMNVEV (reference sequence). V was cut by 6 bases and J by 7 bases, with 12 bases left in between. CDR3 in amino acids: CASRGPPLGYTF. In nucleotides, the CDR3 is TGTGCCAGCAGAGGGCCCCCCCTTGGCTACACCTTC.